Listed here are 28 T cell receptor beta chains from one sample, sequenced in a study of blood T cell repertoires in COVID-19 (dated by TCRdb to the early 2020s). Library prep was done by the immunoSEQ multiplex PCR assay. In its TCRdb copy, this immuneACCESS table keeps in-frame sequences only and misses some clones. Where compared with another copy, unresolved V genes explain less than half of these, and the others have no known cause. Here the sample has around 320,000 clones; roughly 90% occur a single time. Of the sample, around 4.2% falls within the top ten clones. Source material: PBMCs or T cells enriched from blood (not recorded which). Every receptor here comes from a woman in her twenties or thirties who had been exposed to COVID-19.

J is TRBJ1-2 and V is TRBV3-1 (or the pseudogene TRBV3-2), with D maybe TRBD1 (6 bases). The CDR3 is 15 amino acids. Trimming cost V 4 bases and J 8 bases, with 20 bases left between them. From germline, CDR1 is LGHDT and CDR2 YNNKEL (reference sequence). The CDR3 DNA reads as TGTGCCAGCAGCCTTGGTCTACGGGACACTAGGGGCTACACCTTC. Its translation is CASSLGLRDTRGYTF.

The V gene is TRBV30, the J gene TRBJ1-5; the D gene is possibly TRBD1 (5 bases). Trimming stripped 0 bases from V and 3 bases from J, with 6 bases between. The CDR3 length is 13 residues. Germline values: CDR1 GTSNPN, CDR2 SVGIG (reference sequence). The CDR3 loop reads CAWSVQDNQPQHF. CDR3 nucleotides: TGTGCCTGGAGTGTACAGGACAATCAGCCCCAGCATTTT.

CDR3 coding DNA: TGTGCCAGCAGTGAATCGGGTAGCGGGAACTACGAGCAGTACTTC. Its translation is CASSESGSGNYEQYF. The chain couples TRBV25-1 to TRBJ2-7; 8 nucleotides align to TRBD2. The CDR3 covers 15 residues. Germline values: CDR1 MGHDK, CDR2 SYGVNS. Losses at the gene ends were 1 base for V and 3 bases for J; bases not matched to a gene: 5.

J is TRBJ2-5 and V is TRBV27, with 10 bases aligning to TRBD2. The CDR3 runs to 16 residues. After removal of 5 bases from V and 9 bases from J, the junction contained 15 bases not matched to a gene. Germline assignment: CDR1 MNHEY and CDR2 SMNVEV (reference sequence). This CDR3 reads CASSPLRTSGASAQYF. The CDR3 region has the DNA TGTGCCAGCAGTCCCCTCCGGACTAGCGGAGCCTCGGCCCAGTACTTC.

The chain uses TRBV4-2 and TRBJ1-4; D ambiguous. Germline CDR1 is LGHNA and CDR2 is YNFKEQ. Trimming stripped 2 bases from V and 8 bases from J, with 9 bases between. This CDR3 is 13 amino acids long. The CDR3 DNA is TGTGCCAGCAGCCAACCTAGGGAGGAAAAACTGTTTTTT. This gives the protein CASSQPREEKLFF.

The CDR3 DNA is TGTGCCAGCAGTGAATTTCCAGTTACGGAGACCGGGGAGCTGTTTTTT. Translation gives CASSEFPVTETGELFF. The chain is built from TRBV25-1 and TRBJ2-2; D is unclear. Germline V gene data show CDR1 as MGHDK and CDR2 as SYGVNS. V was cut by 1 base and J by 5 bases, with 14 bases left in between. The CDR3 extends over 16 amino acids.

This clone was picked up one time. The J gene is TRBJ1-4, the V gene TRBV29-1, with a tentative D call TRBD1 (5 bases). The CDR3 extends over 13 amino acids. CDR1 is SQVTM and CDR2 is ANQGSEA in the germline V gene. Trimming pared 3 bases from V and 7 bases from J, leaving 12 bases between. The CDR3 DNA is TGCAGCGTTGACGGGGGAGCGGGTGAAAAACTGTTTTTT. Encoded protein: CSVDGGAGEKLFF.

The chain couples TRBV20-1 to TRBJ1-1; D is perhaps TRBD1 (6 bases). Deletions cut 5 bases from V and 2 bases from J, with 12 bases between. Germline lookup yields CDR1 DFQATT and CDR2 SNEGSKA (reference sequence). The CDR3 runs to 13 residues. CDR3 region: CSAGDRLNTEAFF. The CDR3 DNA follows: TGCAGTGCTGGTGACAGGTTAAACACTGAAGCTTTCTTT.

The chain couples TRBV7-8 to TRBJ2-7; perhaps TRBD2 as D (5 bases). V shed 1 base and J shed 2 bases, with 12 bases lying between them. The germline CDR1 and CDR2 sequences are SGHVS and FQNEAQ. This CDR3 contains 15 residues. The CDR3 DNA is TGTGCCAGCAGCTTAGGGGGTGAGGGAACCTACGAGCAGTACTTC. This sequence encodes CASSLGGEGTYEQYF.

The chain combines TRBV3-1 (or the pseudogene TRBV3-2) with TRBJ1-6; no clear D gene. V was clipped by 0 bases and J by 8 bases, with 14 bases between them. Per the germline V gene, CDR1 is LGHDT and CDR2 is YNNKEL (reference sequence). The CDR3 consists of 16 residues. The CDR3 is CASSQDYLVGDSPLHF. The CDR3 bases are TGTGCCAGCAGCCAAGATTATTTAGTAGGAGATTCACCCCTCCACTTT.

The chain recombines TRBV10-3 with TRBJ1-2; 7 bases map to TRBD1. The CDR3 spans 20 residues. Germline assignment: CDR1 ENHRY and CDR2 SYGVKD. V lost 0 bases, J lost 4 bases, and 20 bases stayed unmatched. The CDR3 sequence is CAISESLIYPPDRSPYGYTF. The CDR3 nucleotides are TGTGCCATCAGTGAGTCGCTTATATACCCGCCGGACAGGTCCCCCTATGGCTACACCTTC.

The chain has TRBV27 and TRBJ1-1; the D gene is possibly TRBD1 (5 bases). The V end was cut by 3 bases, the J end by 4 bases, with 12 bases between. The length of the CDR3 is 14 residues. Germline CDR1 MNHEY, CDR2 SMNVEV (reference sequence). CDR3 DNA: TGTGCCAGCAGTTTCGGGGGGGGAGGCACTGAAGCTTTCTTT. Translating it yields CASSFGGGGTEAFF.

The chain combines TRBV3-1 (or the pseudogene TRBV3-2) with TRBJ2-3; D is perhaps TRBD2 (6 bases). V was pared by 5 bases and J by 8 bases, with 8 bases between. The CDR3 is made up of 11 amino acids. Germline V gives CDR1 LGHDT, CDR2 YNNKEL (reference sequence). The DNA of the CDR3 is TGTGCCAGCAGCTGGACTACTACGCAGTATTTT. Translated, it gives CASSWTTTQYF.

J is TRBJ1-1 and V is TRBV5-4; TRBD1 aligns across 10 bases. The CDR3 is 13 residues long. In germline, CDR1 is SGHNT, CDR2 YYREEE (reference sequence). The V and J ends lost 4 bases and 11 bases, in that order; junction bases with no gene match: 8. In DNA, the CDR3 is TGTGCCAGCAGCGGGGGACAGGGGACGAGCGCTTTCTTT. Translated, it gives CASSGGQGTSAFF. Combining the CDR3 with reference TRBV5-4 and TRBJ1-1 gives the whole variable domain ETGVTQSPTHLIKTRGQQVTLRCSSQSGHNTVSWYQQALGQGPQFIFQYYREEENGRGNFPPRFSGLQFPNYSSELNVNALELDDSALYLCASSGGQGTSAFFGQGTRLTVV.

This chain's CDR3 is CASSGPEGWEVETQYF. CDR3 coding DNA: TGTGCCAGCAGCGGCCCGGAGGGGTGGGAAGTAGAGACCCAGTACTTC. This chain joins TRBV7-2 and TRBJ2-5, with D possibly TRBD2 on 6 matching bases. The CDR3 runs to 16 residues. Germline assignment: CDR1 SGHTA and CDR2 FQGNSA. Trimming left V 5 bases short and J 4 bases short, with 20 bases between.

The chain carries TRBV5-1 and TRBJ1-2, with a weak D call TRBD1 (5 bases). Germline V gene lookup returns CDR1 SGHRS and CDR2 YFSETQ. V dropped 4 bases and J dropped 3 bases, with 22 bases sitting between them. This CDR3 has 17 amino acids. CDR3 sequence: CASSPYDTGGTYYGYTF. In nucleotides, the CDR3 is TGCGCCAGCAGCCCGTACGATACAGGCGGGACCTACTATGGCTACACCTTC. The whole variable domain, remainder taken from reference TRBV5-1 and TRBJ1-2, is KAGVTQTPRYLIKTRGQQVTLSCSPISGHRSVSWYQQTPGQGLQFLFEYFSETQRNKGNFPGRFSGRQFSNSRSEMNVSTLELGDSALYLCASSPYDTGGTYYGYTFGSGTRLTVV.

The chain has TRBV28 and TRBJ2-1, with TRBD2 matching over 10 bases. The germline gives CDR1 MDHEN, CDR2 SYDVKM. The length of the CDR3 is 17 residues. Germline trimming cut 6 bases from V and 0 bases from J; bases unmatched to any gene: 8. The CDR3 coding sequence is TGTGCCAGCAGATCCCTTAGCGGGGGGTCCTCCTACAATGAGCAGTTCTTC. It specifies CASRSLSGGSSYNEQFF.

The chain recombines TRBV5-1 with TRBJ2-7; 12 nucleotides agree with TRBD2. With 3 bases clipped from V and 7 bases from J, the junction kept 8 bases outside the gene matches. The CDR3 totals 15 residues. Germline lookup yields CDR1 SGHRS and CDR2 YFSETQ. This chain's CDR3 is CASSSGLAGPVEQYF. The CDR3 region has the DNA TGCGCCAGCAGCTCCGGACTAGCGGGGCCTGTGGAGCAGTACTTC. The complete variable domain, with remaining parts taken from reference TRBV5-1 and TRBJ2-7, reads KAGVTQTPRYLIKTRGQQVTLSCSPISGHRSVSWYQQTPGQGLQFLFEYFSETQRNKGNFPGRFSGRQFSNSRSEMNVSTLELGDSALYLCASSSGLAGPVEQYFGPGTRLTVT.

V usage is TRBV10-3 and J usage is TRBJ1-1; D remains ambiguous. The CDR3 totals 10 residues. Germline CDR1 is ENHRY and CDR2 is SYGVKD. V gave up 11 bases and J gave up 3 bases, with 7 bases separating them. The CDR3 nucleotides are TGTGCCGCCGGAGACACTGAAGCTTTCTTT. It translates to CAAGDTEAFF.

This chain connects TRBV5-6 to TRBJ1-2, with 8 nucleotides matching TRBD1. The CDR3 spans 18 residues. CDR1 is SGHDT, CDR2 YYEEEE, per germline. V lost 4 bases to trimming and J lost 5 bases; unmatched junction nucleotides: 19. The CDR3 bases are TGTGCCAGCAGCCGCAAATTCCATCGGACAGGGAAGGGTTATGGCTACACCTTC. This sequence encodes CASSRKFHRTGKGYGYTF.

The chain recombines TRBV5-4 with TRBJ1-6, with TRBD1 as a possible D gene (5 bases). Between the trimmed V and J ends, which lost 0 bases and 11 bases, there was a span of 12 bases. The length of the CDR3 is 14 residues. Germline V gene sequence: CDR1 SGHNT, CDR2 YYREEE (reference sequence). CDR3 coding DNA: TGTGCCAGCAGCTTGGAGGGTAGGGGTGCACCCCTCCACTTT. It specifies CASSLEGRGAPLHF.

The chain has TRBV27 and TRBJ1-5; no reliable D call. Germline assignment: CDR1 MNHEY and CDR2 SMNVEV (reference sequence). The CDR3 is 16 residues long. V shed 6 bases and J shed 0 bases, with 15 bases lying between them. The CDR3 sequence: CASSPPPTDSNQPQHF. CDR3 DNA: TGTGCCAGCAGCCCACCCCCCACAGATAGCAATCAGCCCCAGCATTTT.

This chain connects TRBV12-3 or TRBV12-4 to TRBJ1-1, with a weak D call TRBD1 (5 bases). The CDR3 covers 13 residues. Trimming took off 3 bases at V and 6 bases at J, with 11 bases between the two ends. DNA of the CDR3: TGTGCCAGCAGTTTTCGACAGCTAGCTGAAGCTTTCTTT. This codes for CASSFRQLAEAFF.

The V gene is TRBV3-1 (or the pseudogene TRBV3-2), the J gene TRBJ1-2; D remains ambiguous. The germline V gene encodes CDR1 LGHDT and CDR2 YNNKEL (reference sequence). Between the trimmed V and J ends, which lost 8 bases and 8 bases, there was a span of 18 bases. This CDR3 region has 13 residues. The CDR3 spells CASPPARGGGYTF. The CDR3 DNA reads as TGTGCCAGCCCCCCCGCCCGGGGAGGCGGCTACACCTTC.

The CDR3 nucleotides read TGTGCCAGCAGTTCTTCCGGACAGGGGGCCGCTGAAGCTTTCTTT. It yields the protein CASSSSGQGAAEAFF. The chain uses TRBV6-5 and TRBJ1-1; TRBD1 matches 11 bases. From germline, CDR1 is MNHEY and CDR2 SVGAGI. V shed 4 bases and J 6 bases; nucleotides not matched to a gene: 7. This CDR3 has 15 residues.

The chain joins TRBV27 to TRBJ1-2; a weak D match, TRBD1 (6 bases). CDR3 size: 16 residues. V shed 2 bases and J shed 1 base, with 14 bases lying between them. Germline V lookup: CDR1 MNHEY, CDR2 SMNVEV (reference sequence). In DNA, the CDR3 is TGTGCCAGCAGTTTACGTTGGACAGAAGTTAACTATGGCTACACCTTC. Protein: CASSLRWTEVNYGYTF.

The chain joins TRBV12-5 to TRBJ1-1, with D perhaps matching TRBD1 (6 bases). Germline values: CDR1 LGHNT, CDR2 FRNRAP. This CDR3 spans 15 amino acids. Trimming took 9 bases from V and 3 from J, leaving 20 bases between them. CDR3 protein: CASAGGSGVYTEAFF. DNA for the CDR3: TGTGCTAGCGCCGGGGGCAGCGGGGTATACACTGAAGCTTTCTTT.

The CDR3 region has the DNA TGCGCCAGCAGACCAGGGGAGCGGACACCCCTCCACTTT. It codes for CASRPGERTPLHF. The chain combines TRBV5-1 with TRBJ1-6; tentatively, D is TRBD1 (6 bases). The CDR3 is 13 amino acids. Per germline, CDR1 SGHRS and CDR2 YFSETQ. V lost 5 bases, J lost 11 bases, and 14 bases lay in between.